These T cell receptor beta chains were read from a single sample in a study of cytomegalovirus exposure and HLA in healthy donors. Sequencing was performed with immunoSEQ multiplex PCR; in TCRdb, only in-frame clones are kept and a portion is missing. The sample contains some 200,000 clones, about 70% of which appear only once. The material sequenced was PBMCs. These receptors were obtained from a man in his forties in good health and CMV-seropositive. The CDR3 runs from the conserved cysteine through the conserved F or W. A D gene is named only where the DNA matches it firmly. Size is stated for part of the rows, as once, few or many counts, or as a class when the clone is expanded.

D	V	J	length	size	CDR3	DNA
TRBD2	TRBV11-2	TRBJ2-7	14	NA	CASSAGTSGYEQYF	TGTGCCAGCAGCGCAGGGACTAGCGGGTACGAGCAGTACTTC
TRBD2	TRBV4-1	TRBJ2-1	15	NA	CASSHRPGTSGEQFF	TGCGCCAGCAGCCACCGCCCCGGGACTAGCGGCGAGCAGTTCTTC
NA	TRBV28	TRBJ1-1	12	few	CASSLPGTEAFF	TGTGCCAGCAGTTTACCGGGAACTGAAGCTTTCTTT
TRBD2	TRBV10-3	TRBJ2-3	15	once	CAINRAGGSTDTQYF	TGTGCCATCAACCGAGCGGGGGGTAGCACAGATACGCAGTATTTT
NA	TRBV4-1	TRBJ2-3	16	NA	CASSQTGAPSTDTQYF	TGCGCCAGCAGCCAGACAGGCGCACCTAGCACAGATACGCAGTATTTT
NA	TRBV28	TRBJ1-2	15	once	CASSLSWVGGDGYTF	TGTGCCAGCAGTTTATCTTGGGTGGGCGGGGATGGCTACACCTTC
NA	TRBV7-9	TRBJ1-2	12	NA	CSSSLEAGGYTF	TGTTCCAGCAGCTTAGAGGCGGGCGGCTACACCTTC
TRBD2	TRBV4-3	TRBJ2-3	19	NA	CASSRRLAGGNSGTDTQYF	TGCGCCAGCAGCCGTCGACTAGCGGGGGGGAACTCAGGTACAGATACGCAGTATTTT
TRBD1	TRBV6-1	TRBJ1-2	15	NA	CASSEAWTGSYGYTF	TGTGCCAGCAGTGAAGCATGGACAGGGAGCTATGGCTACACCTTC
TRBD1	TRBV4-1	TRBJ1-2	15	NA	CASSQVNRGPYGYTF	TGCGCCAGCAGCCAAGTGAACAGGGGACCCTATGGCTACACCTTC
NA	TRBV19	TRBJ1-4	15	NA	CASSISGGLYEKLFF	TGTGCCAGTAGTATAAGTGGGGGCTTGTATGAAAAACTGTTTTTT
TRBD1	TRBV5-4	TRBJ1-6	15	NA	CASSQDRGSNSPLHF	TGTGCCAGCAGCCAAGACAGGGGTTCTAATTCACCCCTCCACTTT
NA	TRBV6-5	TRBJ1-2	14	NA	CASSTDRIIAGYTF	TGTGCCAGCAGTACGGACCGTATTATAGCGGGCTACACCTTC
NA	TRBV19	TRBJ1-1	13	NA	CASSGQENTEAFF	TGTGCCAGTAGTGGGCAGGAGAACACTGAAGCTTTCTTT
TRBD2	TRBV7-8	TRBJ2-7	22	NA	CASSPVPNWGAGLAGPTYEQYF	TGTGCCAGCAGCCCCGTACCAAACTGGGGAGCGGGACTAGCGGGGCCCACCTACGAGCAGTACTTC
TRBD2	TRBV6-6	TRBJ2-3	16	NA	CASSGLAGGVTDTQYF	TGTGCCAGCAGTGGCCTTGCGGGGGGTGTCACAGATACGCAGTATTTT
TRBD2	TRBV6-5	TRBJ2-4	15	NA	CASSAGGFPKNIQYF	TGTGCCAGCAGTGCCGGGGGGTTCCCCAAAAACATTCAGTACTTC
TRBD1	TRBV5-1	TRBJ1-1	16	NA	CASSSHGDRTNTEAFF	TGCGCCAGCAGCTCCCACGGGGACAGAACGAACACTGAAGCTTTCTTT
NA	TRBV7-6	TRBJ1-3	15	NA	CASSRRNTSGNTIYF	TGTGCCAGCAGTCGTAGAAATACCTCTGGAAACACCATATATTTT
NA	TRBV5-1	TRBJ2-3	15	NA	CASSLNRGSTDTQYF	TGCGCCAGCAGCTTGAACCGGGGTAGCACAGATACGCAGTATTTT